This entry features one TCR beta chain sequence. This specimen comes from a study of blood T cell repertoires in COVID-19. For the study at large: Sites across the United States, Italy and Spain contributed samples from acute and convalescent COVID-19. T cells, B-cell-depleted T cells, or PBMCs supplied cDNA or gDNA.

In the original workflow: Counts of nucleated cells, estimated from reference gene primer amplification, were obtained. TCRdb's copy holds only in-frame clones and misses some; the assay was immunoSEQ multiplex PCR. Clone size and V and J calls were adopted from that table, with D and trimming inferred from the DNA. The top ten hold 4% to 5% of the sample, which has roughly 68,000 clones, roughly 87% seen once. This CDR3 is 15 amino acids long. V shed 5 bases, J shed 4 bases, and the junction held 10 bases outside the gene matches. The germline gives CDR1 LGHDT, CDR2 YNNKEL (reference sequence). The clonotype was recovered from a woman aged 50 to 60 with active COVID-19. The J gene is TRBJ2-7, the V gene TRBV3-1 (or the pseudogene TRBV3-2); the match to TRBD2 covers 8 bases. Sequenced sample: peripheral blood. CDR3 nucleotides: TGTGCCAGCAGCAGTCGAGAGCGGGGGTTATACGAGCAGTACTTC. Protein sequence: CASSSRERGLYEQYF.